A single sample is the source of the 27 T cell receptor beta chains below, sequenced in a study of T-cell reconstitution after alpha-beta-depleted transplantation in children. The library targeted TCRbeta and was prepared with unique molecular identifiers. TCRdb ran MiXCR on the PCR reads and lists one entry per CDR3 protein. The table has 550,000 to 800,000 distinct CDR3 sequences, roughly 14% seen once. Sample: PBMCs, taken before TCRalphabeta/CD19-depleted stem cell transplant. These receptors were obtained from a girl aged 2 to 10 with congenital amegakaryocytic thrombocytopenia, due to receive a stem cell transplant.

This clonotype was counted at least ten times. J is TRBJ2-2 and V is TRBV20-1; maybe TRBD1 (6 bases). Germline V gene sequence: CDR1 DFQATT, CDR2 SNEGSKA (reference sequence). The CDR3 spans 15 residues. The V gene lost 3 bases and the J gene lost 5 bases, with 16 bases spanning the gap. This CDR3 is CSASSPDRKTGELFF. In DNA, the CDR3 is TGCAGTGCTAGTAGTCCGGACAGAAAAACCGGGGAGCTGTTTTTT.

At least ten counts were recorded for this clonotype. This chain joins TRBV6-5 and TRBJ2-2; D unresolved. Trimming stripped 5 bases from V and 9 bases from J, with 10 bases between. Germline values: CDR1 MNHEY, CDR2 SVGAGI. The length of the CDR3 is 12 residues. The CDR3 DNA reads as TGTGCCAGCAGTGGGCGAGAATGGGAGCTGTTTTTT. Translation: CASSGREWELFF.

The chain links TRBV7-9 to TRBJ2-5; 7 bases are a match to TRBD1. The trim removed 5 bases at V and 5 bases at J, leaving 17 bases unmatched. Germline CDR1 reads SEHNR; CDR2 reads FQNEAQ (reference sequence). CDR3 size: 17 residues. Here the CDR3 reads CASSVDRGSQGDETQYF. The CDR3 DNA reads TGTGCCAGCAGCGTAGATAGGGGCAGCCAGGGGGATGAGACCCAGTACTTC.

Turning to this clonotype: The missing conserved phenylalanine or tryptophan at the end of this CDR3 makes a read error likely. The chain is built from TRBV29-1 and TRBJ2-3, with D perhaps matching TRBD1 (6 bases). Germline-derived CDR1 and CDR2 are SQVTM and ANQGSEA. Trimming took off 5 bases at V and 2 bases at J, with 11 bases between the two ends. The length of the CDR3 is 13 residues. CDR3 loop: CSVNEGDTDTQYY. In DNA form, the CDR3 reads TGCAGCGTTAATGAGGGGGACACAGATACGCAGTATTAT.

Only a few counts were recorded for this clonotype. This chain uses TRBV4-2 with TRBJ2-5, with 9 bases matching TRBD2. V shed 0 bases, J shed 3 bases, and the junction held 5 bases outside the gene matches. There are 16 residues in the CDR3. Germline V CDR1 and CDR2: LGHNA, YNFKEQ. This CDR3 reads CASSQERLAVKETQYF. Written as DNA, the CDR3 is TGTGCCAGCAGCCAAGAGAGACTAGCGGTAAAAGAGACCCAGTACTTC.

This clonotype was picked up many times. This sequence joins TRBV5-1 and TRBJ1-4; maybe TRBD1 (5 bases). The germline V gene encodes CDR1 SGHRS and CDR2 YFSETQ. V lost 7 bases to trimming and J lost 0 bases, with 22 bases between them. The CDR3 consists of 18 residues. The CDR3 is CASRGGSRPIATNEKLFF. In DNA form, the CDR3 reads TGCGCCAGCCGTGGGGGGAGCAGGCCGATAGCAACTAATGAAAAACTGTTTTTT.

The chain combines TRBV28 with TRBJ2-1, with TRBD1 matching 8 bases. There are 15 residues in the CDR3. Trimming removed 5 bases from V and 6 bases from J; junction bases left unmatched: 9. Germline values: CDR1 MDHEN, CDR2 SYDVKM. CDR3 nucleotide sequence: TGTGCCAGCAGTCCTCAGGGGGCGCGGGGCAATGAGCAGTTCTTC. Its protein is CASSPQGARGNEQFF.

The chain links TRBV24-1 to TRBJ2-5, with 9 bases that match TRBD2. Looked up from germline, CDR1 is KGHDR and CDR2 is SFDVKD. The CDR3 runs to 17 residues. The trim removed 0 bases at V and 0 bases at J, leaving 4 bases unmatched. CDR3 nucleotide sequence: TGTGCCACCAGTGATTTGTTCCCTAGCGGGAACCAAGAGACCCAGTACTTC. This sequence encodes CATSDLFPSGNQETQYF.

The genes are TRBV15 and TRBJ1-5, with D maybe TRBD1 (5 bases). The CDR3 loop spans 14 amino acids. Looked up from germline, CDR1 is LNHNV and CDR2 is YYDKDF (reference sequence). The germline V and J ends were trimmed by 1 base and 11 bases, with 15 bases remaining between them. Here the CDR3 DNA reads TGTGCCACCAGCAGAGTTCTCGGGGCCTCAGCCCAGCATTTT. Its protein product is CATSRVLGASAQHF.

This clonotype was observed many times. This sequence joins TRBV20-1 and TRBJ2-5; D is uncertain. The germline V gene has CDR1 DFQATT and CDR2 SNEGSKA (reference sequence). The CDR3 contains 15 residues. Trimming stripped 0 bases from V and 5 bases from J, with 16 bases between. CDR3 sequence (DNA): TGCAGTGCTAGAGACCCCTCCGCTATTGAGGAGACCCAGTACTTC. Protein product: CSARDPSAIEETQYF.

This clonotype was picked up many times. The chain recombines TRBV10-3 with TRBJ2-2; D perhaps matches TRBD1 (6 bases). Germline V gives CDR1 ENHRY, CDR2 SYGVKD. V was trimmed by 0 bases and J by 3 bases, leaving 11 bases between them. The CDR3 has 16 residues. This CDR3 reads CAISESATGYTGELFF. As DNA, the CDR3 is TGTGCCATCAGTGAGTCTGCTACAGGGTACACCGGGGAGCTGTTTTTT.

This clonotype was found many times. This chain uses TRBV20-1 with TRBJ2-1; TRBD1 is a possible D gene (5 bases). Germline V CDR1 and CDR2: DFQATT, SNEGSKA (reference sequence). The V end was cut by 1 base, the J end by 5 bases, with 24 bases between. The CDR3 is made up of 18 amino acids. CDR3 nucleotide sequence: TGCAGTGCTAGAGGGACGTTTGGGGCTGGAGCTGGGAACAATGAGCAGTTCTTC. It is translated as CSARGTFGAGAGNNEQFF.

This clonotype was counted ten times or more. V is TRBV10-1 and J is TRBJ2-3, with 10 bases identical to TRBD2. V dropped 0 bases and J dropped 13; count of bases not matched to a gene: 7. Per the germline V gene, CDR1 is WNHNN and CDR2 is SYGVQD (reference sequence). The CDR3 totals 14 residues. The CDR3 is CASSESGLAGEKYF. The CDR3 DNA follows: TGCGCCAGCAGTGAGTCGGGGCTAGCGGGAGAGAAGTATTTT.

This clonotype appeared many times. The V and J genes are TRBV7-6 and TRBJ2-7; D is uncertain. V dropped 3 bases and J dropped 4 bases, with 7 bases sitting between them. The V gene's germline CDR1 is SGHVS and CDR2 FNYEAQ. The CDR3 is made up of 12 amino acids. The CDR3, as DNA: TGTGCCAGCAGCTTCCCCACGTACGAGCAGTACTTC. Translated, it gives CASSFPTYEQYF. Variable domain in full (rest from reference TRBV7-6 and TRBJ2-7): GAGVSQSPRYKVTKRGQDVALRCDPISGHVSLYWYRQALGQGPEFLTYFNYEAQQDKSGLPNDRFSAERPEGSISTLTIQRTEQRDSAMYRCASSFPTYEQYFGPGTRLTVT.

This clonotype was observed many times. The CDR3 nucleotides read TGCGCCAGCAGCTTGGGTCCTCCGGGTTCTAGCACAGATACGCAGTATTTT. Protein: CASSLGPPGSSTDTQYF. The genes are TRBV5-1 and TRBJ2-3; D ambiguous. Germline CDR1 and CDR2: SGHRS and YFSETQ. This CDR3 region has 17 residues. The V end lost 0 bases, the J end lost 0 bases, and 14 bases lay between the germline ends.

This clonotype was seen only a few times. The genes are TRBV20-1 and TRBJ2-1; D remains ambiguous. V was clipped by 6 bases and J by 0 bases, with 21 bases between them. The CDR3 totals 17 residues. Germline CDR1 and CDR2: DFQATT and SNEGSKA (reference sequence). The CDR3 bases are TGCAGTGCCCGACCACGGAATTTGAGAAGCTCCTACAATGAGCAGTTCTTC. It translates to CSARPRNLRSSYNEQFF.

There are many counts of this clonotype. The rearrangement joins TRBV18 to TRBJ2-3; unclear D gene. This CDR3 contains 13 residues. V lost 2 bases and J 4 bases, leaving 7 bases between the germline ends. Germline CDR1 and CDR2: KGHSH and LQKENI. The CDR3 DNA follows: TGTGCCAGCTCACCAGGCGGCCCAGATACGCAGTATTTT. Translating it yields CASSPGGPDTQYF.

This clonotype was recorded at least ten times. The V gene is TRBV12-3 or TRBV12-4, the J gene TRBJ2-3; no definite D call. The CDR3 sequence is 14 residues long. Trimming pared 6 bases from V and 6 bases from J, leaving 16 bases between. The DNA of the CDR3 is TGTGCCAGCAGCGTAATCGGGTCTCGGGATACGCAGTATTTT. Encoded protein: CASSVIGSRDTQYF.

This clonotype was picked up a small number of times. The chain recombines TRBV15 with TRBJ2-6, with D unresolved. The CDR3 covers 19 residues. Germline loops: CDR1 LNHNV, CDR2 YYDKDF (reference sequence). The ends were cut back, 5 bases at V and 3 bases at J, with 23 bases in the middle. CDR3 region: CATSGETVNLWLGANVLTF. DNA for the CDR3: TGTGCCACCAGCGGGGAAACAGTTAATCTCTGGCTTGGGGCCAACGTCCTGACTTTC. The whole variable domain, filled in from reference TRBV15 and TRBJ2-6, reads DAMVIQNPRYQVTQFGKPVTLSCSQTLNHNVMYWYQQKSSQAPKLLFHYYDKDFNNEADTPDNFQSRRPNTSFCFLDIRSPGLGDTAMYLCATSGETVNLWLGANVLTFGAGSRLTVL.

Concerning this clonotype: The germline gene is not matched at one end of the junction; a read error may be the cause. J is TRBJ2-7 and V is TRBV7-8; D gene uncertain. Looked up from germline, CDR1 is SGHVS and CDR2 is FQNEAQ. This CDR3 is 13 amino acids long. The CDR3 loop is CASSPSLGGTEHF. CDR3 DNA: TGTGCCAGCAGCCCGAGTTTGGGCGGCACCGAACACTTC.

V usage is TRBV7-8 and J usage is TRBJ1-6; possibly TRBD1 for D (6 bases). The ends were cut back, 3 bases at V and 7 bases at J, with 10 bases in the middle. This CDR3 has 14 residues. In germline, CDR1 is SGHVS, CDR2 FQNEAQ. The CDR3 sequence: CASSFDRRNSPLHF. In nucleotides, the CDR3 is TGTGCCAGCAGCTTCGACAGGAGGAATTCACCCCTCCACTTT.

V gene TRBV5-1 combines with J gene TRBJ2-1, with TRBD2 matching 9 bases. CDR1 and CDR2 from the germline V gene are SGHRS and YFSETQ. Trimming took 2 bases from V and 5 from J; bases not matched to a gene: 8. The CDR3 spans 16 residues. The CDR3 here is CASSLLSSGTNNEQFF. The CDR3 DNA reads TGCGCCAGCAGCTTATTATCTAGCGGGACAAACAATGAGCAGTTCTTC. The whole variable domain, filled in from reference TRBV5-1 and TRBJ2-1, reads KAGVTQTPRYLIKTRGQQVTLSCSPISGHRSVSWYQQTPGQGLQFLFEYFSETQRNKGNFPGRFSGRQFSNSRSEMNVSTLELGDSALYLCASSLLSSGTNNEQFFGPGTRLTVL.

The chain joins TRBV20-1 to TRBJ2-1; D is unclear. Germline CDR1 and CDR2: DFQATT and SNEGSKA (reference sequence). Trimming took off 0 bases at V and 3 bases at J, with 18 bases between the two ends. The CDR3 is 17 amino acids. The CDR3 loop is CSARDPRTPTFYNEQFF. CDR3 DNA: TGCAGTGCTAGAGATCCGCGGACCCCAACCTTCTACAATGAGCAGTTCTTC.

This clonotype has ten or more counts. The V call is TRBV5-1, the J call TRBJ2-7; D not certain. Germline assignment: CDR1 SGHRS and CDR2 YFSETQ. The CDR3 totals 15 residues. Trimming removed 4 bases from V and 0 bases from J, with 14 bases in between. The DNA of the CDR3 is TGCGCCAGCAGCGCCACCCGACCGTCCTCCTACGAGCAGTACTTC. Amino acid sequence: CASSATRPSSYEQYF.

The table lists this clonotype with many counts. This chain uses TRBV20-1 with TRBJ1-1, with 9 nucleotides matching TRBD1. Germline CDR1 DFQATT, CDR2 SNEGSKA (reference sequence). The CDR3 consists of 11 residues. DNA for the CDR3: TGCAGGGGGACAGGGAACTTAGGAGCTTTCTTT. It codes for CRGTGNLGAFF.

The chain couples TRBV7-3 to TRBJ1-2, with D possibly matching TRBD1 (5 bases). Germline CDR1 reads SGHTA; CDR2 reads FQGTGA. This CDR3 region has 13 residues. The V and J ends lost 4 bases and 14 bases respectively, with 20 bases between them. This CDR3 reads CASSWQTEGPKTF. DNA for the CDR3: TGTGCCAGCAGCTGGCAGACAGAAGGGCCGAAGACCTTC.

This clonotype was seen repeatedly, ten times or more. The gene calls are TRBV29-1 and TRBJ1-1, with 9 bases aligning to TRBD1. Germline-derived CDR1 and CDR2 are SQVTM and ANQGSEA. The length of the CDR3 is 13 residues. J gave up 0 bases and V 6 bases, and 2 bases lay outside the gene matches. CDR3 residues: CSVDRGLNTEAFF. CDR3 DNA sequence: TGCAGCGTGGACAGGGGTCTGAACACTGAAGCTTTCTTT.